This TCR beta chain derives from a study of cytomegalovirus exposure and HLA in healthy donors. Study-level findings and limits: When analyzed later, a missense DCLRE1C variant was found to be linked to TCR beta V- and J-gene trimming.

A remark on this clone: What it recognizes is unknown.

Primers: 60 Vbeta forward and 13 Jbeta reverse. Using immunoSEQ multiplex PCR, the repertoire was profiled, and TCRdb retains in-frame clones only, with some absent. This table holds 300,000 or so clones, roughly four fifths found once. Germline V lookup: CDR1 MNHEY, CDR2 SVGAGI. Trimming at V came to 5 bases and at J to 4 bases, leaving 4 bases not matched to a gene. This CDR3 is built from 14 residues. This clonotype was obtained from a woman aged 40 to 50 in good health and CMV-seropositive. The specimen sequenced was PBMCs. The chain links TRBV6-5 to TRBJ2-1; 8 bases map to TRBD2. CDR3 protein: CASSLGGRYNEQFF. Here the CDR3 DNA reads TGTGCCAGCAGTCTTGGCGGGAGGTACAATGAGCAGTTCTTC.